This TCR beta chain was found in a study of shared clonotypes between healthy human individuals. Study outcomes and limitations: A reduction in generation probabilities was seen for non-shared clonotypes relative to those shared by all four donors.

This CDR3 has 12 residues. V lost 2 bases, J lost 7 bases, and 9 bases lay in between. The germline V gene encodes CDR1 SGHRS and CDR2 YFSETQ. Only in-frame clones appear in the TCRdb table, and some are missing; sequencing was by immunoSEQ multiplex PCR. The sample lists fewer than 1 million clones; around 96% were seen once. With regard to this clone: Its antigen is unknown.

Naive CD8 cells lacked CD45RO, underwent positive selection for CCR7 and left out terminally differentiated effector memory CD45RA+ cells. Every one of the donors was a Caucasian adult that lived in Nashville, Tennessee. The source material was naive CD8+ T cells sorted from blood. The sequence was collected from a man aged 25 to 40 in good health. The chain uses TRBV5-1 and TRBJ1-1; D is uncertain. DNA of the CDR3: TGCGCCAGCAGCTTAGATTCCCGTGAAGCTTTCTTT. The encoded protein is CASSLDSREAFF.